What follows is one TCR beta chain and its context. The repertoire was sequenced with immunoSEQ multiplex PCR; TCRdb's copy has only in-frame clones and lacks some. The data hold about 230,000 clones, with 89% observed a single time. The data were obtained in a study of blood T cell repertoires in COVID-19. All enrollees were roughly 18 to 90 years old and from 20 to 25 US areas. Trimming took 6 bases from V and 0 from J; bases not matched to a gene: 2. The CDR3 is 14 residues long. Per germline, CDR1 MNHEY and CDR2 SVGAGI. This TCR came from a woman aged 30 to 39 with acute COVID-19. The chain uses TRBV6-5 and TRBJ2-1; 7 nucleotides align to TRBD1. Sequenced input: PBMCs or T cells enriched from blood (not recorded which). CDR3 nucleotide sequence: TGTGCCAGCAGGCGACAGGGCTCCTACAATGAGCAGTTCTTC. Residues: CASRRQGSYNEQFF.